This T cell receptor (beta chain) is drawn from a study of PD-1 blockade in mismatch repair-deficient tumors. About the research overall: Patients had over ten mismatch repair-deficient cancer types and were previously treated and progressing. Whole-study results and caveats: Tumor-resident clones, often undetectable pretreatment in blood, expanded then contracted after pembrolizumab.

The CDR3 length is 15 residues. V shed 4 bases and J shed 4 bases, with 14 bases lying between them. From germline, CDR1 is SGHAT and CDR2 FQNNGV. Libraries were prepared by immunoSEQ multiplex PCR; TCRdb keeps only in-frame clonotypes and omits some of them. The repertoire consists of roughly 120,000 clones, with about nine tenths occurring once and the leading ten covering approximately 12%. PCR or immunohistochemistry showed mismatch repair deficiency in every enrolled patient. The TCR-sequenced patients were a few responders to pembrolizumab. To note about this clone: Its matching antigen is unknown.

V usage is TRBV11-2 and J usage is TRBJ2-1; D not certain. This TCR was recovered from an adult with mismatch repair-deficient cancer. The sample consisted of peripheral blood, taken just over 70 weeks after starting pembrolizumab. CDR3 in amino acids: CASSSNGVGYNEQFF. CDR3 in DNA: TGTGCCAGCAGCTCCAACGGTGTAGGTTACAATGAGCAGTTCTTC.